These 27 T cell receptor beta chains were sequenced from one sample in a study of human T cells and chemical hapten exposure. TCRdb used MiXCR to reprocess the RACE reads, holding one entry per CDR3 protein. The table includes a few hundred thousand distinct CDR3 sequences, about 6.9% detected once. Specified time point: patch test 2, 6 weeks after DPC sensitization. Treatment denoted: therapeutic diphenylcyclopropenone sensitization with weekly scalp DPC. This specimen consisted of whole blood, obtained in connection with sensitization to the hapten diphenylcyclopropenone (DPC). The receptors were sampled from a woman younger than 35 with alopecia areata. Some clones in this sample may be carry-over from other donors' samples.

This chain joins TRBV3-1 and TRBJ2-7, with a tentative D call TRBD1 (6 bases). CDR3 length equals 14 residues. The V gene lost 1 base and the J gene lost 3 bases, with 10 bases spanning the gap. Germline lookup yields CDR1 LGHDT and CDR2 YNNKEL (reference sequence). The CDR3 bases are TGTGCCAGCAGCCAAGGCCCGGACAGCTACGAGCAGTACTTC. Translated: CASSQGPDSYEQYF.

The CDR3 here is CSARGDRNSNQPQHF. In DNA form, the CDR3 reads TGCAGTGCTAGAGGGGACAGGAATAGCAATCAGCCCCAGCATTTT. The chain recombines TRBV20-1 with TRBJ1-5; 8 bases fit TRBD1. In germline, CDR1 is DFQATT, CDR2 SNEGSKA (reference sequence). This CDR3 contains 15 residues. The J segment lost 0 bases and the V segment lost 1 base, leaving 2 bases of the junction unmatched.

This clonotype occurred many times. V and J are TRBV6-2 or TRBV6-3 and TRBJ1-1; no firm D call. In germline, CDR1 is MNHEY, CDR2 SVGEGT. The CDR3 runs 16 residues. Between the trimmed V and J ends, which lost 2 bases and 0 bases, there was a span of 13 bases. CDR3 sequence reads: CASSYPKRTMNTEAFF. CDR3 in DNA: TGTGCCAGCAGTTACCCCAAGCGGACGATGAACACTGAAGCTTTCTTT.

The chain is built from TRBV6-2 or TRBV6-3 and TRBJ1-2; 7 bases fit TRBD1. CDR1 and CDR2 from the germline V gene are MNHEY and SVGEGT. The CDR3 loop spans 15 amino acids. The junction had 9 bases not matched to a gene; V was cut back by 6 bases and J by 2 bases. The DNA of the CDR3 is TGTGCCAGCAGCCTGATACAGGGGTCGAACTATGGCTACACCTTC. Its protein product is CASSLIQGSNYGYTF.

This clonotype was observed at least ten times. This rearrangement joins TRBV12-3 or TRBV12-4 to TRBJ1-5; D gene uncertain. V was trimmed by 5 bases and J by 2 bases, leaving 13 bases between them. The CDR3 has 15 amino acids. The CDR3 protein is CASSPTSGGNQPQHF. The CDR3 DNA reads as TGTGCCAGCAGTCCCACCTCGGGAGGCAATCAGCCCCAGCATTTT.

The table lists this clonotype with a few counts. The chain employs TRBV18 and TRBJ2-3; TRBD1 matches at 9 bases. V dropped 4 bases and J dropped 4; count of bases not matched to a gene: 15. The germline CDR1 and CDR2 sequences are KGHSH and LQKENI. This CDR3 comprises 18 residues. The CDR3 sequence: CASSLNFPGQGTPDTQYF. The CDR3 nucleotides read TGTGCCAGCTCACTCAACTTCCCGGGACAGGGTACCCCAGATACGCAGTATTTT.

This clonotype was found a few times. This chain uses TRBV27 with TRBJ2-2; D is undetermined. Trimming took off 7 bases at V and 3 bases at J, with 9 bases between the two ends. The CDR3 has 13 residues. Germline values: CDR1 MNHEY, CDR2 SMNVEV (reference sequence). The CDR3 DNA reads TGTGCCAGCAACAAAAGAGACACCGGGGAGCTGTTTTTT. Translating gives CASNKRDTGELFF.

Turning to this clonotype: A much larger clone lies one base from this, so it may be a read error. V usage is TRBV20-1 and J usage is TRBJ1-1, with TRBD1 identical over 10 bases. The CDR3 sequence is 15 residues long. CDR1 is DFQATT, CDR2 SNEGSKA, per germline (reference sequence). DNA for the CDR3: TGCAGTGCGGGGGACAGGGGCGTCGGGGACACTGAAGCTTCCTTT. This gives the protein CSAGDRGVGDTEASF.

The V call is TRBV20-1, the J call TRBJ2-3, with TRBD2 matching 7 bases. CDR3 length equals 14 residues. J lost 1 base, V lost 6 bases, and 7 bases had no gene match. The germline gives CDR1 DFQATT, CDR2 SNEGSKA (reference sequence). In DNA, the CDR3 is TGCAGTGCCCGGGGGGTTTCTGGCACAGATACGCAGTATTTT. Protein: CSARGVSGTDTQYF.

The chain recombines TRBV9 with TRBJ2-7; 8 bases are a match to TRBD2. J lost 1 base, V lost 3 bases, and 6 bases had no gene match. The CDR3 has 15 residues. The germline V gene encodes CDR1 SGDLS and CDR2 YYNGEE. In DNA, the CDR3 is TGTGCCAGCAGCGAGGCGGGGGGTCCTTCCTACGAGCAGTACTTC. Translation gives CASSEAGGPSYEQYF.

This clonotype came up a few times. CDR3 amino acids: CASSQVEGGYQETQYF. As DNA, the CDR3 is TGTGCCAGCAGCCAAGTCGAAGGAGGGTACCAAGAGACCCAGTACTTC. The rearrangement uses TRBV4-2 and TRBJ2-5, with a tentative D call TRBD2 (6 bases). The CDR3 is 16 amino acids. V was shortened by 1 base and J by 0 bases, with 12 bases between the two germline ends. Per the germline V gene, CDR1 is LGHNA and CDR2 is YNFKEQ.

The rearrangement uses TRBV12-3 or TRBV12-4 and TRBJ2-1; D not certain. CDR3 length equals 12 residues. The ends were cut back, 2 bases at V and 8 bases at J, with 7 bases in the middle. CDR3 in DNA: TGTGCCAGCAGTTTACTCCTCTATGAGCAGTTCTTC. Protein: CASSLLLYEQFF.

Remarks on this clonotype: A much larger clone is a single base away; this may be a read error. The chain links TRBV28 to TRBJ2-3; 7 nucleotides line up with TRBD2. Germline V CDR1 and CDR2: MDHEN, SYDVKM. The V gene end was trimmed by 5 bases and the J gene end by 7 bases; junction bases not matched to a gene: 15. The CDR3 is made up of 16 amino acids. CDR3 coding DNA: TGTGCCAGCAGTGCGCCAACTAGCGCAACACCATATACGCAGTATTTT. It encodes CASSAPTSATPYTQYF.

The gene calls are TRBV29-1 and TRBJ1-2; D remains ambiguous. V gave up 6 bases and J gave up 4 bases, with 9 bases separating them. Germline V gives CDR1 SQVTM, CDR2 ANQGSEA. The CDR3 runs to 11 residues. The DNA for the CDR3 is TGCAGCGTAGCAGGATCCTATGGCTACACCTTC. The encoded protein is CSVAGSYGYTF.

This clonotype was seen at least ten times. The V gene is TRBV25-1, the J gene TRBJ1-1; weak D call: TRBD1 (6 bases). Per germline, CDR1 MGHDK and CDR2 SYGVNS. The length of the CDR3 is 14 residues. Trimming took off 5 bases at V and 1 base at J, with 11 bases between the two ends. The CDR3 loop is CASSSRGANTEAFF. For the CDR3, the DNA is TGTGCCAGCAGTTCCAGGGGCGCGAACACTGAAGCTTTCTTT.

This clonotype has only a few counts. The chain is built from TRBV7-2 and TRBJ1-3, with 8 bases matching TRBD1. The J segment lost 4 bases and the V segment lost 5 bases, leaving 7 bases of the junction unmatched. The germline V gene encodes CDR1 SGHTA and CDR2 FQGNSA. This CDR3 contains 15 residues. The CDR3 protein is CASSTRTGNGNTIYF. In DNA, the CDR3 is TGTGCCAGCAGCACGAGGACAGGGAACGGAAACACCATATATTTT.

V gene TRBV5-1 combines with J gene TRBJ2-1, with a weak D call TRBD2 (6 bases). Trimming left V 3 bases short and J 4 bases short, with 17 bases between. The CDR3 has 16 residues. Germline values: CDR1 SGHRS, CDR2 YFSETQ. This CDR3 reads CASSSQGGPGYNEQFF. CDR3 nucleotides: TGCGCCAGCAGCTCTCAAGGAGGGCCGGGGTACAATGAGCAGTTCTTC.

This clonotype has a count of ten or more. The chain uses TRBV9 and TRBJ1-2; D is undetermined. Per the germline V gene, CDR1 is SGDLS and CDR2 is YYNGEE. The CDR3 contains 14 residues. The germline V and J ends were trimmed by 4 bases and 4 bases, with 14 bases remaining between them. In DNA, the CDR3 is TGTGCCAGCAGCCCGGCCCCGGTAACCTATGGCTACACCTTC. It yields the protein CASSPAPVTYGYTF.

The sample holds a few counts of this clonotype. The V gene is TRBV15, the J gene TRBJ2-7; 8 bases agree with TRBD1. This CDR3 region has 14 residues. CDR1 is LNHNV and CDR2 is YYDKDF in the germline V gene (reference sequence). V lost 4 bases to trimming and J lost 4 bases; unmatched junction nucleotides: 6. CDR3 region: CATSNRGENYEQYF. CDR3 nucleotide sequence: TGTGCCACCAGCAACAGGGGGGAGAATTACGAGCAGTACTTC.

This clonotype was found many times. The V call is TRBV12-3 or TRBV12-4, the J call TRBJ1-6; D perhaps matches TRBD1 (6 bases). V was shortened by 5 bases and J by 7 bases, with 15 bases between the two germline ends. The length of the CDR3 is 15 residues. CDR3 coding DNA: TGTGCCAGCAGTACCGACAGGCCGGACAATTCACCCCTCCACTTT. It specifies CASSTDRPDNSPLHF.

J is TRBJ1-1 and V is TRBV5-1, with a tentative D call TRBD1 (5 bases). Trimming left V 7 bases short and J 5 bases short, with 18 bases between. CDR3 length: 14 amino acids. CDR1 and CDR2 (germline): SGHRS, YFSETQ. The CDR3 reads CASQQEAGITEAFF. The CDR3 region has the DNA TGCGCCAGCCAACAGGAAGCAGGGATAACTGAAGCTTTCTTT.

This clonotype occurred many times. The chain links TRBV7-2 to TRBJ2-7; the D gene could be TRBD1 or TRBD2 (6 bases each). Germline lookup yields CDR1 SGHTA and CDR2 FQGNSA. This CDR3 is 14 amino acids long. V lost 1 base, J lost 2 bases, and 9 bases lay in between. The CDR3 loop reads CASSLDGGPYEQYF. The CDR3 coding sequence is TGTGCCAGCAGCTTAGATGGGGGGCCCTACGAGCAGTACTTC.

This clonotype was seen repeatedly, ten times or more. This chain uses TRBV12-3 or TRBV12-4 with TRBJ1-1; D not certain. Trimming left V 5 bases short and J 1 base short, with 8 bases between. This CDR3 comprises 13 residues. CDR3 region: CASSRTENTEAFF. For the CDR3, the DNA is TGTGCCAGCAGTCGTACAGAGAACACTGAAGCTTTCTTT.

The gene calls are TRBV2 and TRBJ1-4; D not resolved. CDR3 length: 12 amino acids. The germline V and J ends were trimmed by 8 bases and 5 bases, with 9 bases remaining between them. Germline loops: CDR1 SNHLY, CDR2 FYNNEI. In DNA, the CDR3 is TGTGCCAGCGCTGCGGGGAATGAAAAACTGTTTTTT. Encoded protein: CASAAGNEKLFF.

The chain combines TRBV4-2 with TRBJ2-2; 16 nucleotides align to TRBD2. Germline trimming cut 2 bases from V and 6 bases from J; bases unmatched to any gene: 9. CDR3 length: 19 amino acids. Germline V lookup: CDR1 LGHNA, CDR2 YNFKEQ. CDR3 region: CASSQSGTSGGAIAGELFF. For the CDR3, the DNA is TGTGCCAGCAGCCAATCCGGGACTAGCGGGGGGGCCATTGCCGGGGAGCTGTTTTTT.

The table lists this clonotype with a few counts. CDR3 in DNA: TGCGCCAGCAGCCCGGAGGTGCGGGGTGAGCAGTTCTTC. Amino acids: CASSPEVRGEQFF. The chain carries TRBV5-1 and TRBJ2-1; D possibly corresponds to TRBD2 (6 bases). In germline, CDR1 is SGHRS, CDR2 YFSETQ. The CDR3 has 13 amino acids. The germline V and J ends were trimmed by 4 bases and 9 bases, with 14 bases remaining between them.

This rearrangement joins TRBV5-4 to TRBJ2-1; TRBD1 aligns across 9 bases. V trimming: 0 bases; J trimming: 9 bases; junction bases outside the gene matches: 1. The CDR3 consists of 13 residues. The germline V gene encodes CDR1 SGHNT and CDR2 YYREEE (reference sequence). The CDR3: CASSLDRGLEQFF. CDR3 coding DNA: TGTGCCAGCAGCTTGGACAGGGGGCTTGAGCAGTTCTTC.